This is a list of T cell receptor beta chains from one sample in a study of blood T cell repertoires in COVID-19. The method was immunoSEQ multiplex PCR; TCRdb's version includes in-frame clones alone and lacks a portion of them. The sample shows 250,000 to 300,000 clones, around nine tenths of them seen only once. Sequenced material: peripheral blood. All receptors come from a man aged 30-40 years with active or convalescent COVID-19. The CDR3 runs from the conserved cysteine through the conserved F or W. A D gene is named only where the DNA matches it firmly. Part of the rows lack a size; the others show once, few, many or a class for expanded clones.

d_call,clone_size,j_call,v_call,cdr3_aa,cdr3_nt
-,-,TRBJ2-5,TRBV4-1,CASSQVLEYQETQYF,TGCGCCAGCAGCCAAGTTCTGGAGTACCAAGAGACCCAGTACTTC
TRBD1,-,TRBJ1-5,TRBV5-1,CASSLEPQDWTGSTHSYQPQHF,TGCGCCAGCAGCCTCGAACCCCAAGACTGGACAGGCTCGACCCATTCGTATCAGCCCCAGCATTTT
-,-,TRBJ1-4,TRBV5-1,CASSYLSGTLGEKLFF,TGCGCCAGCAGCTATCTTTCCGGGACATTGGGCGAAAAACTGTTTTTT
TRBD1,-,TRBJ1-6,TRBV19,CASSTPGQGQDSPLHF,TGTGCCAGTAGTACCCCGGGACAGGGGCAAGATTCACCCCTCCACTTT
-,-,TRBJ1-5,TRBV24-1,CATSDGGAGNQPQHF,TGTGCCACCAGTGATGGGGGGGCGGGCAATCAGCCCCAGCATTTT
-,-,TRBJ1-2,TRBV4-3,CASSQDWGAGYGYTF,TGCGCCAGCAGCCAAGATTGGGGCGCCGGCTATGGCTACACCTTC
TRBD1,-,TRBJ1-6,TRBV10-3,CAISVALGTANSPLHF,TGTGCCATCAGTGTTGCCCTAGGGACAGCGAATTCACCCCTCCACTTT
-,few,TRBJ1-2,TRBV5-6,CASSLVLRANYGYTF,TGTGCCAGCAGCCTTGTACTGCGGGCAAACTATGGCTACACCTTC
-,once,TRBJ2-6,TRBV6-6,CASSRDSPESGANVLTF,TGTGCCAGCAGTCGTGACAGCCCCGAGTCTGGGGCCAACGTCCTGACTTTC
-,-,TRBJ2-1,TRBV6-5,CASSWTDSSYNEQFF,TGTGCCAGCAGTTGGACGGACAGCTCCTACAATGAGCAGTTCTTC
-,-,TRBJ1-2,TRBV7-9,CASSPPPTGPTGYTF,TGTGCCAGCAGCCCCCCTCCGACAGGTCCTACTGGCTACACCTTC
TRBD2,-,TRBJ2-1,TRBV7-8,CASSIGTSGYNEQFF,TGTGCCAGCAGTATCGGGACTAGCGGGTACAATGAGCAGTTCTTC
TRBD2,-,TRBJ2-7,TRBV6-5,CASSDLVRGETEQYF,TGTGCCAGCAGCGATCTCGTCCGGGGGGAAACGGAGCAGTACTTC
-,few,TRBJ1-5,TRBV7-6,CASTLREGEGQPQHF,TGTGCCAGCACCCTTAGGGAGGGAGAGGGTCAGCCCCAGCATTTT
-,-,TRBJ2-5,TRBV7-9,CASSQGRGDQETQYF,TGTGCCAGCAGCCAAGGCAGGGGGGACCAAGAGACCCAGTACTTC
-,-,TRBJ1-5,TRBV6-6,CASRTRQSNQPQHF,TGTGCCAGCAGAACCAGACAGAGCAATCAGCCCCAGCATTTT
-,once,TRBJ1-1,TRBV6-4,CASSDSIGRGVAEAFF,TGTGCCAGCAGTGACTCGATCGGCCGGGGGGTCGCTGAAGCTTTCTTT
TRBD1,-,TRBJ1-5,TRBV7-2,CASSAGGSQPQHF,TGTGCCAGCAGCGCAGGGGGAAGTCAGCCCCAGCATTTT
-,-,TRBJ2-7,TRBV7-2,CASSYAGTYGSYEQYF,TGTGCCAGCAGCTACGCTGGGACTTACGGTTCCTACGAGCAGTACTTC
-,-,TRBJ1-2,TRBV27,CASSLFGSNYGYTF,TGTGCCAGTAGCCTGTTTGGGTCAAACTATGGCTACACCTTC
-,-,TRBJ2-1,TRBV5-1,CASSPDGSAHNEQFF,TGCGCCAGCAGCCCGGATGGGAGCGCCCACAATGAGCAGTTCTTC
-,-,TRBJ2-4,TRBV12-3/TRBV12-4,CASSLRRENIQYF,TGTGCCAGCAGTTTACGTAGAGAAAACATTCAGTACTTC
TRBD1,-,TRBJ1-4,TRBV19,CASREGQGSEKLFF,TGTGCCAGTAGAGAGGGACAGGGAAGCGAAAAACTGTTTTTT
TRBD1,-,TRBJ1-2,TRBV27,CASSERTGPYGYTF,TGTGCCAGCAGTGAGCGGACAGGGCCCTATGGCTACACCTTC
-,once,TRBJ1-6,TRBV9,CASSPEQGISSPLHF,TGTGCCAGCAGCCCGGAGCAAGGAATCAGTTCACCCCTCCACTTT
TRBD1,-,TRBJ1-5,TRBV6-6,CASSPGQRDNQPQHF,TGTGCCAGCAGTCCGGGACAGAGGGACAATCAGCCCCAGCATTTT
-,-,TRBJ1-1,TRBV30,CAWSVASGSEAFF,TGTGCCTGGAGTGTCGCCTCAGGGTCTGAAGCTTTCTTT
-,-,TRBJ2-1,TRBV6-5,CASSQMTVHNEQFF,TGTGCCAGCAGTCAGATGACAGTACACAATGAGCAGTTCTTC
TRBD1,-,TRBJ1-2,TRBV7-8,CASSRTGQNYGYTF,TGTGCCAGCAGCCGGACAGGGCAGAACTATGGCTACACCTTC
TRBD1,-,TRBJ1-6,TRBV6-5,CASSYLGTGMNSPLHF,TGTGCCAGCAGTTACCTCGGGACAGGGATGAATTCACCCCTCCACTTT
TRBD2,-,TRBJ2-1,TRBV20-1,CSASERGPFDEQFF,TGCAGTGCTAGTGAGCGGGGGCCCTTCGATGAGCAGTTCTTC
TRBD1,-,TRBJ1-1,TRBV6-5,CASSTRTGNTEAFF,TGTGCCAGCAGTACTAGGACAGGGAACACTGAAGCTTTCTTT
TRBD1,-,TRBJ1-2,TRBV28,CASSRPGQGNYGYTF,TGTGCCAGCAGTCGACCCGGACAGGGGAACTATGGCTACACCTTC
-,-,TRBJ2-1,TRBV3-1/TRBV3-2,CASSRTRDNKQFF,TGTGCCAGCAGCCGAACCCGGGACAACAAGCAGTTCTTC
TRBD1,-,TRBJ2-7,TRBV7-2,CASSLDRAYEQYF,TGTGCCAGCAGCTTGGACAGGGCGTACGAGCAGTACTTC
TRBD1,-,TRBJ2-7,TRBV13,CASSSSQGAYEQYF,TGTGCCAGCAGCTCATCACAGGGGGCCTACGAGCAGTACTTC
TRBD1,-,TRBJ2-3,TRBV11-2,CASRPITGTGTTDTQYF,TGTGCCAGCAGACCTATAACCGGGACAGGTACCACAGATACGCAGTATTTT
-,-,TRBJ1-3,TRBV5-6,CASSSRRASTGNTIYF,TGTGCCAGCAGCTCCAGGCGGGCCAGTACTGGAAACACCATATATTTT
-,-,TRBJ1-2,TRBV7-8,CASSLFLPEQSHGYTF,TGTGCCAGCAGCTTATTCTTGCCGGAACAGTCCCATGGCTACACCTTC
TRBD2,-,TRBJ2-7,TRBV5-1,CASSSGLAGGSYEQYF,TGCGCCAGCAGCTCCGGACTAGCGGGGGGCTCCTACGAGCAGTACTTC